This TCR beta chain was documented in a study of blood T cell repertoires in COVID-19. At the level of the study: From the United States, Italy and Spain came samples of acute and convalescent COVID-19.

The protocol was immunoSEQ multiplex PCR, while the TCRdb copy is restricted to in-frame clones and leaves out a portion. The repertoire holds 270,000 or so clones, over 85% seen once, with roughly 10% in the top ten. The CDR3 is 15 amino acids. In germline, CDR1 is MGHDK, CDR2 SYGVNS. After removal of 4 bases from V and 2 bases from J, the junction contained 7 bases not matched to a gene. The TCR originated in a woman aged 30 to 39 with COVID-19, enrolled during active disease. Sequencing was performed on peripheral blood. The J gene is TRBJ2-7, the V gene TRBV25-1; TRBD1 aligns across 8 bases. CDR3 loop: CASSAPRQGPYEQYF. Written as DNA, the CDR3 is TGTGCCAGCAGTGCCCCAAGACAGGGGCCCTACGAGCAGTACTTC.